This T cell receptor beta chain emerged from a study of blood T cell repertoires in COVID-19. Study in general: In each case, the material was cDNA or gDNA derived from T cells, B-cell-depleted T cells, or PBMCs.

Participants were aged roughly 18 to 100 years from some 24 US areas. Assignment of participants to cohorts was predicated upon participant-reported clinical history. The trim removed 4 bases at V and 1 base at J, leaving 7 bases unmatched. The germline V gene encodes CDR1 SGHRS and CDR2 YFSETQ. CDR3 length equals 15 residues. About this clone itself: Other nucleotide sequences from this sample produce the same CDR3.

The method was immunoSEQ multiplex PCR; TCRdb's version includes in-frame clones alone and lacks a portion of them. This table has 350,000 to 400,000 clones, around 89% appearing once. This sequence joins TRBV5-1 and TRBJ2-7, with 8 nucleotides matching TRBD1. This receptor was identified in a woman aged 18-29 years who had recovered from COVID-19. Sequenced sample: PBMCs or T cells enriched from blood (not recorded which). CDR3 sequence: CASSPTGGSSYEQYF. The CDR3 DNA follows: TGCGCCAGCAGCCCAACAGGGGGATCATCCTACGAGCAGTACTTC.